This TCR beta chain was recovered during a study of CD8 T cells in ankylosing spondylitis. Findings and limits, study-wide: With a CD8+ phenotype, disease-linked clones were relatively rare in peripheral blood. Certain motif variants had earlier been reported in reactive arthritis synovial fluid and blood. Within ankylosing spondylitis blood, a TCR beta motif made up of roughly eight highly homologous variants appeared to be characteristic. As reported, disease-linked clones showed significant enrichment in matched ankylosing spondylitis synovial fluid.

Scientists made TCR beta libraries using quantitative 5'-RACE with molecular barcodes. From the 5' RACE reads, TCRdb called clonotypes with MiXCR, one entry per CDR3 protein. The sample lists 800,000 to 900,000 distinct CDR3 sequences; roughly 10% were seen once. About this clonotype: Antigen: not known.

The CDR3 is 14 residues long. V lost 2 bases and J lost 3, with 11 bases in between. CDR1 and CDR2 from the germline V gene are SGHTA and FQGNSA. This receptor was taken from a male donor with ankylosing spondylitis. V gene TRBV7-2 combines with J gene TRBJ2-7; maybe TRBD2 (6 bases). Sequenced material: blood, either unsorted or a sorted T cell fraction (not recorded which). The CDR3 region is CASSLMETSYEQYF. DNA for the CDR3: TGTGCCAGCAGCTTAATGGAGACTAGCTACGAGCAGTACTTC.